These 27 T cell receptor beta chains came from one sample sequenced in a study of CD8 T cells in Susac syndrome. When the RNA was reverse transcribed, random hexamers were used with an input of 0.5 to 1 ug. Each CDR3 protein is one row after TCRdb ran MiXCR on the immunoSEQ multiplex PCR reads. The sample shows 90,000 to 150,000 distinct CDR3 sequences, 80% to 95% of them seen only once. The source material was CD4+ T cells from PBMCs. The source is a human donor in good health.

In its sample, this clonotype was seen once. The rearrangement uses TRBV10-3 and TRBJ2-3; 7 bases align to TRBD2. The CDR3 has 15 residues. Per germline, CDR1 ENHRY and CDR2 SYGVKD. Trimming cost V 3 bases and J 2 bases; bases outside gene matches: 5. CDR3 sequence: CAISESSGYTDTQYF. The CDR3 coding sequence is TGTGCCATCAGTGAATCTAGCGGCTACACAGATACGCAGTATTTT.

V gene TRBV15 combines with J gene TRBJ2-4, with a possible D match to TRBD2 (5 bases). CDR3 length equals 17 residues. Trimming took off 3 bases at V and 0 bases at J, with 15 bases between the two ends. Germline lookup yields CDR1 LNHNV and CDR2 YYDKDF (reference sequence). CDR3 sequence: CATSSTWGDLAKNIQYF. DNA for the CDR3: TGTGCCACCAGCAGCACCTGGGGAGACCTAGCCAAAAACATTCAGTACTTC.

The sample holds one count of this clonotype. This chain links TRBV27 with TRBJ2-5; 12 bases agree with TRBD2. Looked up from germline, CDR1 is MNHEY and CDR2 is SMNVEV (reference sequence). The CDR3 loop spans 18 amino acids. V lost 8 bases and J lost 1; bases outside the gene matches: 14. CDR3 coding DNA: TGTGCCAGCGCCGCCCGACTAGCGGGGGCCGCCTCCCAAGAGACCCAGTACTTC. Protein: CASAARLAGAASQETQYF.

The V call is TRBV5-1, the J call TRBJ2-7; D is ambiguous. Germline V gives CDR1 SGHRS, CDR2 YFSETQ. This CDR3 has 14 amino acids. Trimming took off 3 bases at V and 4 bases at J, with 14 bases between the two ends. The CDR3 nucleotides are TGCGCCAGCAGCTCCAACAGCCTACCGTACGAGCAGTACTTC. This codes for CASSSNSLPYEQYF.

J is TRBJ2-5 and V is TRBV7-9; TRBD2 might be the D (6 bases). The V gene's germline CDR1 is SEHNR and CDR2 FQNEAQ (reference sequence). The CDR3 loop spans 14 amino acids. V was shortened by 5 bases and J by 1 base, with 11 bases between the two germline ends. CDR3 DNA: TGTGCCAGCAGCCCCGGGGGACCCCAAGAGACCCAGTACTTC. Translation: CASSPGGPQETQYF.

The genes are TRBV7-3 and TRBJ1-6; 9 positions agree with TRBD1. There are 14 residues in the CDR3. The germline V gene has CDR1 SGHTA and CDR2 FQGTGA. The V and J ends lost 5 bases and 9 bases, in that order; junction bases with no gene match: 5. CDR3 region: CASSQTGGVSPLHF. In DNA form, the CDR3 reads TGTGCCAGCAGCCAGACAGGGGGAGTTTCACCCCTCCACTTT.

The chain couples TRBV7-9 to TRBJ1-1; D is uncertain. Germline V lookup: CDR1 SEHNR, CDR2 FQNEAQ (reference sequence). Trimming stripped 4 bases from V and 1 base from J, with 7 bases between. The CDR3 is 13 residues long. The CDR3 nucleotides read TGTGCCAGCAGCTCCGAAGAGAACACTGAAGCTTTCTTT. Its translation: CASSSEENTEAFF.

The chain combines TRBV6-5 with TRBJ2-7; D perhaps matches TRBD1 (5 bases). V was cut by 3 bases and J by 4 bases, with 13 bases left in between. Germline CDR1 is MNHEY and CDR2 is SVGAGI. This CDR3 comprises 14 residues. The CDR3 nucleotides are TGTGCCAGCAGTTATGGGGCAGGGCTGTACGAGCAGTACTTC. As protein: CASSYGAGLYEQYF.

The chain joins TRBV7-2 to TRBJ1-5; no reliable D call. V was cut by 0 bases and J by 3 bases, with 9 bases left in between. Germline V gene data show CDR1 as SGHTA and CDR2 as FQGNSA. The CDR3 spans 15 residues. The CDR3 here is CASSLAAGINQPQHF. CDR3 coding DNA: TGTGCCAGCAGCTTAGCGGCCGGGATCAATCAGCCCCAGCATTTT.

This sequence joins TRBV20-1 and TRBJ1-4; D may be TRBD1 (5 bases). The germline V gene encodes CDR1 DFQATT and CDR2 SNEGSKA (reference sequence). V gave up 8 bases and J gave up 8 bases, with 18 bases separating them. The CDR3 is 13 amino acids. This CDR3 reads CSPRGVVGEKLFF. CDR3 sequence (DNA): TGCAGTCCTCGGGGGGTCGTAGGGGAAAAACTGTTTTTT.

V is TRBV6-2 or TRBV6-3 and J is TRBJ2-3; 11 bases line up with TRBD1. Germline V lookup: CDR1 MNHEY, CDR2 SVGEGT. V shed 5 bases and J 1 base; nucleotides not matched to a gene: 5. The CDR3 totals 16 residues. The DNA for the CDR3 is TGTGCCAGCAGTCCCCTGGGACAGGGGGGCACAGATACGCAGTATTTT. It is translated as CASSPLGQGGTDTQYF.

This chain links TRBV7-2 with TRBJ1-5; no clear D. Germline V gene data show CDR1 as SGHTA and CDR2 as FQGNSA. Trimming took 5 bases from V and 1 from J, leaving 6 bases between them. This CDR3 is built from 13 residues. Here the CDR3 reads CASSRASNQPQHF. The CDR3, as DNA: TGTGCCAGCAGCCGGGCCAGCAATCAGCCCCAGCATTTT.

The chain has TRBV7-9 and TRBJ1-1; 7 nucleotides line up with TRBD1. V was clipped by 7 bases and J by 3 bases; unmatched bases: 8. Germline V lookup: CDR1 SEHNR, CDR2 FQNEAQ (reference sequence). This CDR3 region has 14 residues. The CDR3 coding sequence is TGTGCCAGCACCAAGGGACAGACCGACACTGAAGCTTTCTTT. Protein sequence: CASTKGQTDTEAFF.

The genes are TRBV7-2 and TRBJ2-3; D is unclear. Germline values: CDR1 SGHTA, CDR2 FQGNSA. The V end lost 7 bases, the J end lost 0 bases, and 2 bases lay between the germline ends. The CDR3 runs to 11 residues. Here the CDR3 reads CASTSTDTQYF. The CDR3 bases are TGTGCCAGCACCAGCACAGATACGCAGTATTTT.

In DNA form, the CDR3 reads TGCAGCGTTGGGCTAAGTACTGAAGCTTTCTTT. It specifies CSVGLSTEAFF. The gene calls are TRBV29-1 and TRBJ1-1; D gene unclear. Germline V CDR1 and CDR2: SQVTM, ANQGSEA. Trimming took 4 bases from V and 5 from J, leaving 8 bases between them. CDR3 length: 11 residues.

This CDR3 reads CASSQSGGSNQPQHF. The CDR3 region has the DNA TGTGCCAGCAGCCAGAGCGGAGGTTCCAATCAGCCCCAGCATTTT. The chain links TRBV6-1 to TRBJ1-5, with unresolved D. The length of the CDR3 is 15 residues. Germline CDR1 reads MNHNS; CDR2 reads SASEGT. V lost 6 bases and J lost 3, with 15 bases in between.

The rearrangement links TRBV29-1 to TRBJ2-2, with 13 positions matching TRBD2. Germline V gene sequence: CDR1 SQVTM, CDR2 ANQGSEA. V gave up 5 bases and J gave up 5 bases; unmatched junction bases: 8. This CDR3 comprises 16 residues. The CDR3 loop is CSVSHLLAGGTGELFF. CDR3 bases: TGCAGCGTTTCCCACCTACTAGCGGGAGGGACCGGGGAGCTGTTTTTT.

The rearrangement links TRBV6-2 or TRBV6-3 to TRBJ1-1; D unclear. V dropped 6 bases and J dropped 4 bases, with 6 bases sitting between them. The CDR3 is 11 residues long. CDR1 is MNHEY, CDR2 SVGEGT, per germline. CDR3 sequence reads: CASRRSTEAFF. The CDR3 coding sequence is TGTGCCAGCAGGAGGTCCACTGAAGCTTTCTTT.

The V gene is TRBV6-1, the J gene TRBJ2-2, with D uncertain. The V end lost 1 base, the J end lost 6 bases, and 15 bases lay between the germline ends. The CDR3 runs to 16 residues. The germline gives CDR1 MNHNS, CDR2 SASEGT. The CDR3 spells CASSEVNPGLAGELFF. In nucleotides, the CDR3 is TGTGCCAGCAGTGAAGTAAACCCTGGGTTGGCCGGGGAGCTGTTTTTT.

The J gene is TRBJ1-4, the V gene TRBV14; no clear D gene. This CDR3 has 17 amino acids. Germline V CDR1 and CDR2: SGHDN, FVKESK. Trimming took 4 bases from V and 4 from J, leaving 19 bases between them. This chain's CDR3 is CASSPRVGRAHNEKLFF. CDR3 sequence (DNA): TGTGCCAGCAGCCCCCGCGTCGGAAGGGCGCATAATGAAAAACTGTTTTTT.

The chain employs TRBV7-9 and TRBJ2-7; 7 nucleotides align to TRBD1. CDR1 and CDR2 (germline): SEHNR, FQNEAQ (reference sequence). The CDR3 consists of 13 residues. The V and J ends lost 5 bases and 7 bases, in that order; junction bases with no gene match: 8. The CDR3 loop is CASSPTGMSEQYF. The CDR3 coding sequence is TGTGCCAGCAGCCCGACAGGGATGAGTGAGCAGTACTTC.

The chain joins TRBV7-2 to TRBJ2-1; 8 bases are a match to TRBD2. V gave up 2 bases and J gave up 2 bases; unmatched junction bases: 5. CDR3 size: 16 residues. The germline CDR1 and CDR2 sequences are SGHTA and FQGNSA. For the CDR3, the DNA is TGTGCCAGCAGCTTACAAGCGGGGGCCCCCTACAATGAGCAGTTCTTC. Protein product: CASSLQAGAPYNEQFF.

The rearrangement links TRBV18 to TRBJ1-5; D is ambiguous. Germline CDR1 is KGHSH and CDR2 is LQKENI. The germline V and J ends were trimmed by 2 bases and 3 bases, with 14 bases remaining between them. The CDR3 runs to 16 residues. The CDR3 is CASSPSDPALNQPQHF. The CDR3 nucleotides are TGTGCCAGCTCACCATCGGACCCGGCCCTCAATCAGCCCCAGCATTTT.

The chain is built from TRBV9 and TRBJ1-5; D is unresolved. This CDR3 is 12 amino acids long. Germline V lookup: CDR1 SGDLS, CDR2 YYNGEE. V was trimmed by 4 bases and J by 11 bases, leaving 13 bases between them. The DNA of the CDR3 is TGTGCCAGCAGCCCCCTCGTCGAGGCCCAGCATTTT. The encoded protein is CASSPLVEAQHF.

The rearrangement joins TRBV29-1 to TRBJ2-1; 8 bases are a match to TRBD2. The CDR3 consists of 13 residues. V lost 2 bases and J lost 7; bases outside the gene matches: 4. Germline-derived CDR1 and CDR2 are SQVTM and ANQGSEA. As DNA, the CDR3 is TGCAGCGTTGAAATCGGGGGGGCAAATGAGCAGTTCTTC. This codes for CSVEIGGANEQFF.

Concerning this clonotype: The junction and the germline gene differ at one end; a read error may be behind it. The chain is built from TRBV20-1 and TRBJ2-1, with 8 positions matching TRBD2. Germline CDR1 and CDR2: DFQATT and SNEGSKA (reference sequence). The CDR3 is 16 amino acids. As DNA, the CDR3 is TGCAGTGGTAGAACGAGCGGGGGCGCGAGTTACAATGAGCAGTTCTTC. Amino acid sequence: CSGRTSGGASYNEQFF.

The rearrangement links TRBV19 to TRBJ1-6, with 7 bases matching TRBD1. The CDR3 consists of 14 residues. V lost 5 bases to trimming and J lost 9 bases; unmatched junction nucleotides: 7. Germline V CDR1 and CDR2: LNHDA, SQIVND (reference sequence). The CDR3 DNA is TGTGCCAGTAGTGACAGGGTCGGCGGTTCACCCCTCCACTTT. The encoded protein is CASSDRVGGSPLHF.